This T cell receptor beta chain was recovered during a study of T cell responses to AZD1222 COVID-19 vaccine. V gave up 6 bases and J gave up 5 bases, with 10 bases separating them. The CDR3 runs 12 residues. The V gene's germline CDR1 is PRHDT and CDR2 FYEKMQ (reference sequence). Here immunoSEQ multiplex PCR was the method, and the copy in TCRdb shows in-frame clones only, minus some. The sample holds around 150,000 clones, about 91% seen once. Sequencing was performed on peripheral blood, taken on day 0 of MenACWY control vaccination. The chain joins TRBV13 to TRBJ1-1; D possibly corresponds to TRBD1 (5 bases). The receptor was derived from an adult in good health. CDR3 coding DNA: TGTGCCAGCAGTGCTCGACAGACTGAAGCTTTCTTT. Translation gives CASSARQTEAFF.